This paragraph covers one TCR beta chain sequence. No antigen is known for it. The data are from a study of response to subunit inactivated influenza vaccine. Each CDR3 protein is one row after TCRdb ran MiXCR on the RT-PCR reads. Altogether approximately 500,000 distinct CDR3 sequences are present, about an eighth being singletons, with the ten largest covering roughly 13%. Study results and caveats: New T cells are recruited in small numbers by each seasonal influenza vaccination, according to the authors' suggestion.

CDR3 length equals 13 residues. V lost 7 bases to trimming and J lost 6 bases, with 13 bases between them. CDR1 and CDR2 from the germline V gene are MNHNS and SASEGT. This TCR was recovered from a man between 50 and 59 years old who received an inactivated influenza vaccine. This chain links TRBV6-1 with TRBJ2-1; unclear D gene. This material consisted of PBMCs from blood, taken roughly 6 weeks after vaccination. The CDR3 loop reads CASNPPTLNEQFF. CDR3 coding DNA: TGTGCCAGCAACCCCCCGACGCTCAATGAGCAGTTCTTC.